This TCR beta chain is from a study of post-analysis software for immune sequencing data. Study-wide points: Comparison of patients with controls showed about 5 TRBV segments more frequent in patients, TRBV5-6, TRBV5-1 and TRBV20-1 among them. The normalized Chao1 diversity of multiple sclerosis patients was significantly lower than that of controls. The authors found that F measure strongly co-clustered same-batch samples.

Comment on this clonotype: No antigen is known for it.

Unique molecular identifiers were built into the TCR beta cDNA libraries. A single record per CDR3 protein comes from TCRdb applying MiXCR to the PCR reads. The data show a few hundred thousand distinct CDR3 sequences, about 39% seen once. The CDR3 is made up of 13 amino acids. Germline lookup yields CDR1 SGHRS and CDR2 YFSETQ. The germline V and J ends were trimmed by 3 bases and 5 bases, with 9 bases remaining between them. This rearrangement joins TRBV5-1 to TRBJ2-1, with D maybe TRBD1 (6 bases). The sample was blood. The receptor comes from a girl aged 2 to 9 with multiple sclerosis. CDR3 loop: CASSSTGNNEQFF. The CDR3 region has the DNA TGCGCCAGCAGCTCAACAGGGAACAATGAGCAGTTCTTC.